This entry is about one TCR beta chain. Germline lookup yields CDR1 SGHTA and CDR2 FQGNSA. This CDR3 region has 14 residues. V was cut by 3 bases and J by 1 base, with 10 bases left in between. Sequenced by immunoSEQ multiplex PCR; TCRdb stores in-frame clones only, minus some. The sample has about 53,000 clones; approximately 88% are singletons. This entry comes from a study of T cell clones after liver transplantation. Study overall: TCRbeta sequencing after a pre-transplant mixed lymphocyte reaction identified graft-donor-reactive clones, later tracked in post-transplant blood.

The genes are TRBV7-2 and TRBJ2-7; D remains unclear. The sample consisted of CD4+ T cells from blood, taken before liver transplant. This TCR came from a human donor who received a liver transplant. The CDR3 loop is CASSFGPQSYEQYF. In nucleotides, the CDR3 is TGTGCCAGCAGCTTCGGGCCCCAATCCTACGAGCAGTACTTC.